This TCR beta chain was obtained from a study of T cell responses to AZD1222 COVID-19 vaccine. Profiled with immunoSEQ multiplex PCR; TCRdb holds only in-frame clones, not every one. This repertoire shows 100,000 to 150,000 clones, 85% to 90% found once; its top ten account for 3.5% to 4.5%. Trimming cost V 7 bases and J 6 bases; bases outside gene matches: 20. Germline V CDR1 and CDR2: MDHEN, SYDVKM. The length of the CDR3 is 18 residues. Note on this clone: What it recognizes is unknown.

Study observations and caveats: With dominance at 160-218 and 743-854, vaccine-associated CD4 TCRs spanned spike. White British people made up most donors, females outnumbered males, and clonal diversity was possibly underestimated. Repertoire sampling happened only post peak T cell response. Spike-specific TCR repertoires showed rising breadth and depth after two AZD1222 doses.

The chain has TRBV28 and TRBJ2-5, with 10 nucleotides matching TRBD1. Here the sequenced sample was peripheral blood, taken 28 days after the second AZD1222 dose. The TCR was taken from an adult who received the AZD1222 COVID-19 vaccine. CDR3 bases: TGTGCCAGCACAGCCCACCCGGGACAGGGGACAGTGACACAGACCCAGTACTTC. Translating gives CASTAHPGQGTVTQTQYF.